This passage covers 15 T cell receptor beta chains from one sample sequenced in a study of T cell clonality in common variable immunodeficiency. Sequencing used immunoSEQ multiplex PCR; TCRdb keeps in-frame clones, though not all of them. This sample carries fewer than 50,000 clones, none of them present only once. Sequences were obtained from peripheral blood mononuclear cells. These TCRs come from a person between 18 and 75 years old in good health.

This clone was found many times. The read gets to within 3 residues of the CDR3 end, and the germline J gene fills in the rest. The J gene is TRBJ2-3, the V gene TRBV4-1; 8 bases agree with TRBD1. The CDR3 sequence is 14 residues long. Trimming took 5 bases from V and 1 from J; bases not matched to a gene: 2. From germline, CDR1 is MGHRA and CDR2 YSYEKL. Partial CDR3 DNA: TGCGCCAGCAGCGACAGGGGAGGCACAGATACG. This encodes CASSDRGGTDT. The full CDR3 sequence reads CASSDRGGTDTQYF.

This clone was counted ten times or more. The CDR3 is cut off 3 residues early in the read; its end comes from the germline J gene. The chain combines TRBV15 with TRBJ2-6; D is unresolved. Per the germline V gene, CDR1 is LNHNV and CDR2 is YYDKDF (reference sequence). The CDR3 length is 15 residues. V shed 1 base and J shed 4 bases, with 8 bases lying between them. The part of the CDR3 DNA that was read is TGTGCCACCAGCAGAGGTGGCCCCGGGGCCAACGTC. It is translated as CATSRGGPGANV. In full, the CDR3 reads CATSRGGPGANVLTF.

In this sample, this clone is medium-sized (0.01 to 0.1%). Read sequence stops 3 residues before the CDR3 end, and the germline J gene provides the missing end. V is TRBV13 and J is TRBJ2-1, with TRBD2 matching over 11 bases. Germline values: CDR1 PRHDT, CDR2 FYEKMQ (reference sequence). The V gene end was trimmed by 7 bases and the J gene end by 9 bases; junction bases not matched to a gene: 5. CDR3 size: 13 residues. The CDR3 bases that were read are TGTGCCAGCAAGGTAGCGGGAGGGATTGAG. Its translation: CASKVAGGIE. The complete CDR3 reads CASKVAGGIEQFF.

This clone was detected ten times or more. Read coverage stops 3 residues before the CDR3 terminus; the germline J gene supplies the remainder. The gene calls are TRBV19 and TRBJ2-5; 9 bases fit TRBD1. The CDR3 loop spans 13 amino acids. The germline V gene encodes CDR1 LNHDA and CDR2 SQIVND (reference sequence). The V and J ends lost 6 bases and 5 bases, in that order; junction bases with no gene match: 4. Incomplete CDR3 DNA: TGTGCCAGTAGGAACAGGGGGCTGGAGACC. Amino acids: CASRNRGLET. The entire CDR3 sequence reads CASRNRGLETQYF.

This clone was counted at least ten times. The read ends 3 residues before the CDR3 terminus; that terminus is restored from the germline J gene. The V and J genes are TRBV5-8 and TRBJ2-3; the D gene is possibly TRBD1 (6 bases). The CDR3 length is 15 residues. Trimming cost V 3 bases and J 3 bases, with 14 bases left between them. The germline V gene has CDR1 SGHTS and CDR2 YDEGEE. The sequenced CDR3 bases are TGTGCCAGCAGCTCCCCTCAGGGGTTTACAGATACG. This gives the protein CASSSPQGFTDT. The whole CDR3 reads CASSSPQGFTDTQYF.

This clone showed up just a few times. Read coverage stops 3 residues before the CDR3 terminus; the germline J gene supplies the remainder. This rearrangement joins TRBV7-9 to TRBJ2-7; the match to TRBD1 covers 7 bases. CDR1 and CDR2 (germline): SEHNR, FQNEAQ (reference sequence). The CDR3 extends over 12 amino acids. Trimming at V came to 5 bases and at J to 5 bases, leaving 3 bases not matched to a gene. The sequenced CDR3 bases are TGTGCCAGCAGCCGCGACAGGGACGAG. Protein product: CASSRDRDE. The CDR3 as a whole reads CASSRDRDEQYF.

Details on this clone: The DNA ends 3 residues before the CDR3 does, and the rest of the CDR3 is filled in from the germline J gene. V usage is TRBV7-6 and J usage is TRBJ2-1; a weak D match, TRBD2 (5 bases). Trimming removed 2 bases from V and 0 bases from J, with 8 bases in between. CDR3 length: 15 amino acids. Germline CDR1 SGHVS, CDR2 FNYEAQ. The part of the CDR3 DNA that was read is TGTGCCAGCAGCTTAACGGGGAGCTCCTACAATGAG. As protein: CASSLTGSSYNE. The full CDR3 protein is CASSLTGSSYNEQFF.

The sample holds many counts of this clone. The read is 3 residues too short to cover the CDR3 end, so that end is filled in from the germline J gene. V gene TRBV18 combines with J gene TRBJ2-2; 7 bases agree with TRBD2. Germline CDR1 is KGHSH and CDR2 is LQKENI. J was trimmed by 4 bases and V by 0 bases; bases with no gene match: 5. The CDR3 consists of 16 residues. This CDR3 reads CASSPPRREGTGELFF. The CDR3 DNA, read in part, is TGTGCCAGCTCACCACCGCGCAGGGAGGGCACCGGGGAG.

This clone has ten or more counts. Read sequence stops 3 residues before the CDR3 end, and the germline J gene provides the missing end. This chain joins TRBV6-1 and TRBJ2-7; tentative D call: TRBD2 (6 bases). This CDR3 has 15 amino acids. CDR1 and CDR2 (germline): MNHNS, SASEGT. V was trimmed by 1 base and J by 1 base, leaving 11 bases between them. The sequenced CDR3 bases are TGTGCCAGCAGTGAAGGGAGGGGCCCTTCCTACGAG. Translated: CASSEGRGPSYE. The whole CDR3 protein reads CASSEGRGPSYEQYF.

This clone was detected a few times. The read finishes 3 residues shy of the CDR3 end, and the germline J gene is used to complete it. The rearrangement joins TRBV30 to TRBJ1-2, with D perhaps matching TRBD1 (6 bases). The CDR3 is 19 residues long. Per germline, CDR1 GTSNPN and CDR2 SVGIG (reference sequence). The CDR3 sequence is CAWSVLAGGVLPGGNDYTF. The CDR3 DNA, read in part, is TGTGCCTGGAGTGTCTTAGCGGGAGGGGTCCTCCCGGGGGGCAATGAC. Using reference TRBV30 and TRBJ1-2 for the parts outside the CDR3, the full variable domain is SQTIHQWPATLVQPVGSPLSLECTVEGTSNPNLYWYRQAAGRGLQLLFYSVGIGQISSEVPQNLSASRPQDRQFILSSKKLLLSDSGFYLCAWSVLAGGVLPGGNDYTFGSGTRLTVV.

This clone was observed many times. Sequencing ends 3 residues short of the CDR3 end; the germline J gene provides the rest. This chain joins TRBV19 and TRBJ1-1, with D possibly matching TRBD1 (5 bases). From germline, CDR1 is LNHDA and CDR2 SQIVND (reference sequence). V was cut by 3 bases and J by 4 bases, with 12 bases left in between. The CDR3 runs 14 residues. CDR3 amino acids: CASSIFGGSTEAFF. CDR3 DNA, as far as it was read: TGTGCCAGTAGTATTTTCGGGGGGAGCACTGAA.

This clone was found many times. The read ends 3 residues shy of where the CDR3 ends; the end is completed using the germline J gene. The chain links TRBV28 to TRBJ1-5, with 10 nucleotides matching TRBD1. The CDR3 length is 15 residues. V was clipped by 5 bases and J by 7 bases; unmatched bases: 8. Germline assignment: CDR1 MDHEN and CDR2 SYDVKM. The sequenced CDR3 bases are TGTGCCAGCAGTCTGGGACAGGGGTTCCGACAGCCC. Encoded protein: CASSLGQGFRQP. The CDR3 in its entirety is CASSLGQGFRQPQHF.

This clone was picked up many times. The DNA read from the CDR3 is TGTGCCAGCAGCTGGGGACAGGGGACTAACTATGGC. The encoded protein is CASSWGQGTNYG. The complete CDR3 sequence is CASSWGQGTNYGYTF. This chain links TRBV5-6 with TRBJ1-2, with 10 bases lining up with TRBD1. The read ends 3 residues early relative to the CDR3; the germline J gene fills the gap. Germline CDR1 is SGHDT and CDR2 is YYEEEE. CDR3 size: 15 residues. With V trimmed by 3 bases and J by 0 bases, 2 bases remained unmatched.

This clone was seen ten or more times. CDR3 sequence reads: CASRRTGNYGYTF. The sequenced CDR3 bases are TGTGCCAGCAGGCGGACAGGGAACTATGGC. The chain recombines TRBV28 with TRBJ1-2; 8 bases line up with TRBD1. The read ends 3 residues before the CDR3 terminus; that terminus is restored from the germline J gene. The V gene end was trimmed by 6 bases and the J gene end by 2 bases; junction bases not matched to a gene: 2. In germline, CDR1 is MDHEN, CDR2 SYDVKM. The CDR3 runs 13 residues.

This clone was seen many times. The sequenced CDR3 bases are TGCGCCAGCAGTGGACAGGGGGTTGGCACCGGGGAG. Protein: CASSGQGVGTGE. The CDR3 in its entirety is CASSGQGVGTGELFF. This chain joins TRBV5-1 and TRBJ2-2, with TRBD1 matching over 10 bases. The CDR3 is cut off 3 residues early in the read; its end comes from the germline J gene. The V and J ends lost 5 bases and 4 bases, in that order; junction bases with no gene match: 5. CDR1 is SGHRS, CDR2 YFSETQ, per germline. The length of the CDR3 is 15 residues.